Listed here are 32 T cell receptor beta chains from one sample, sequenced in a study of control samples from healthy donors and cancer patients. Method: immunoSEQ multiplex PCR; TCRdb's copy keeps in-frame clones and lacks some. The table shows about 49,000 clones, with about 86% occurring only once. Sample: PBMCs. These TCRs come from a woman in her forties or fifties with lung cancer.

The chain employs TRBV28 and TRBJ1-2, with 9 bases fitting TRBD1. CDR3 size: 16 residues. V was clipped by 6 bases and J by 3 bases; unmatched bases: 11. The V gene's germline CDR1 is MDHEN and CDR2 SYDVKM. The CDR3 is CASRPPGTGYYYGYTF. The CDR3 coding sequence is TGTGCCAGCAGACCCCCTGGGACAGGGTATTACTATGGCTACACCTTC.

The chain employs TRBV27 and TRBJ2-1, with 10 bases that match TRBD2. The CDR3 totals 16 residues. The J segment lost 1 base and the V segment lost 2 bases, leaving 2 bases of the junction unmatched. CDR1 is MNHEY, CDR2 SMNVEV, per germline (reference sequence). The CDR3 loop reads CASSLQRGGSYNEQFF. In DNA form, the CDR3 reads TGTGCCAGCAGTTTACAGCGGGGGGGATCCTACAATGAGCAGTTCTTC.

This clone was recorded only once. The chain combines TRBV27 with TRBJ2-3; 11 bases align to TRBD2. J gave up 1 base and V 6 bases, and 12 bases lay outside the gene matches. In germline, CDR1 is MNHEY, CDR2 SMNVEV (reference sequence). This CDR3 has 18 amino acids. The CDR3 DNA reads as TGTGCCAGCAGAACTTATAATCCACTAGCGGGGGGCACAGATACGCAGTATTTT. It codes for CASRTYNPLAGGTDTQYF.

The genes are TRBV28 and TRBJ1-5; D is undetermined. Per the germline V gene, CDR1 is MDHEN and CDR2 is SYDVKM. CDR3 size: 14 residues. V lost 3 bases and J lost 0, with 6 bases in between. The CDR3 protein is CASSFGYSNQPQHF. The CDR3 coding sequence is TGTGCCAGCAGTTTCGGGTATAGCAATCAGCCCCAGCATTTT.

This chain uses TRBV27 with TRBJ2-3, with unresolved D. V was cut by 6 bases and J by 0 bases, with 7 bases left in between. The germline CDR1 and CDR2 sequences are MNHEY and SMNVEV (reference sequence). This CDR3 is 13 amino acids long. The CDR3 DNA is TGTGCCAGCAGGGACCCAAGCACAGATACGCAGTATTTT. Its translation is CASRDPSTDTQYF.

The chain carries TRBV27 and TRBJ1-3, with D perhaps matching TRBD1 (5 bases). V was shortened by 5 bases and J by 6 bases, with 11 bases between the two germline ends. The CDR3 has 13 residues. Germline V gene data show CDR1 as MNHEY and CDR2 as SMNVEV (reference sequence). The CDR3 nucleotides are TGTGCCAGCAGTCGTGGGGACTTAAACACCATATATTTT. This sequence encodes CASSRGDLNTIYF.

V gene TRBV5-6 combines with J gene TRBJ1-1; D is undetermined. Germline V gene sequence: CDR1 SGHDT, CDR2 YYEEEE. The germline V and J ends were trimmed by 4 bases and 1 base, with 5 bases remaining between them. The CDR3 spans 12 residues. As DNA, the CDR3 is TGTGCCAGCAGCGTGGGGAACACTGAAGCTTTCTTT. Translating gives CASSVGNTEAFF.

This clone was picked up one time. At one boundary the junction diverges from the germline segment, which might be a read error. The chain combines TRBV7-9 with TRBJ1-2; no reliable D call. Germline values: CDR1 SEHNR, CDR2 FQNEAQ (reference sequence). This CDR3 comprises 16 residues. In DNA, the CDR3 is TGTGCCAGCAGCTCCGGTAGGGAGCTAACTAACCATGGCTACACCTTC. Translated, it gives CASSSGRELTNHGYTF.

This chain uses TRBV7-9 with TRBJ1-1; no clear D gene. Trimming pared 3 bases from V and 1 base from J, leaving 6 bases between. There are 13 residues in the CDR3. The germline V gene has CDR1 SEHNR and CDR2 FQNEAQ (reference sequence). The CDR3 sequence is CASSLRGNTEAFF. The CDR3, as DNA: TGTGCCAGCAGCTTGAGAGGGAACACTGAAGCTTTCTTT.

The chain employs TRBV4-2 and TRBJ2-3; 8 nucleotides align to TRBD2. CDR3 length: 16 amino acids. The ends lost 0 bases at V and 5 bases at J; junction bases unmatched: 7. Germline V CDR1 and CDR2: LGHNA, YNFKEQ. As DNA, the CDR3 is TGTGCCAGCAGCCAAGATTGGCGGGGGGCCCAAGATACGCAGTATTTT. This sequence encodes CASSQDWRGAQDTQYF.

V is TRBV11-2 and J is TRBJ2-3, with 11 bases lining up with TRBD2. The germline CDR1 and CDR2 sequences are SGHAT and FQNNGV. The V and J ends lost 3 bases and 5 bases, in that order; junction bases with no gene match: 4. The CDR3 consists of 15 residues. CDR3 loop: CASSLASGGLDTQYF. CDR3 coding DNA: TGTGCCAGCAGCTTGGCTAGCGGGGGGCTAGATACGCAGTATTTT.

This rearrangement joins TRBV5-1 to TRBJ2-3; 11 positions match TRBD1. Germline values: CDR1 SGHRS, CDR2 YFSETQ. The CDR3 contains 17 residues. J was trimmed by 1 base and V by 4 bases; bases with no gene match: 8. CDR3 loop: CASSPIKGQGGTDTQYF. The CDR3 nucleotides are TGCGCCAGCAGCCCGATTAAGGGACAGGGGGGCACAGATACGCAGTATTTT.

The chain has TRBV13 and TRBJ1-2; D unresolved. Trimming left V 2 bases short and J 4 bases short, with 11 bases between. The CDR3 is made up of 14 amino acids. The germline gives CDR1 PRHDT, CDR2 FYEKMQ (reference sequence). The CDR3 coding sequence is TGTGCCAGCAGCTTATATACCAGTGGCTATGGCTACACCTTC. Protein: CASSLYTSGYGYTF.

The chain joins TRBV30 to TRBJ2-6; D might be TRBD1 or TRBD2, each matching 6 bases. V lost 0 bases and J 4 bases, leaving 10 bases between the germline ends. This CDR3 is built from 15 residues. Germline V gives CDR1 GTSNPN, CDR2 SVGIG (reference sequence). CDR3 sequence reads: CAWSVGGYGANVLTF. In nucleotides, the CDR3 is TGTGCCTGGAGTGTAGGGGGGTACGGGGCCAACGTCCTGACTTTC.

This clone was detected a few times. Other DNA sequences in the sample encode the same CDR3. The DNA for the CDR3 is TGCGCCAGCAGCTCATTTGGACAGGGAGGTGAAAAACTGTTTTTT. It specifies CASSSFGQGGEKLFF. The J gene is TRBJ1-4, the V gene TRBV5-1; 8 bases fit TRBD1. V lost 3 bases and J lost 7; bases outside the gene matches: 8. Germline V gene data show CDR1 as SGHRS and CDR2 as YFSETQ. There are 15 residues in the CDR3.

As concerns this clone: One junction end does not reproduce the germline sequence, and a read error may be involved. This rearrangement joins TRBV7-9 to TRBJ1-3; D is undetermined. CDR3 length equals 15 residues. Looked up from germline, CDR1 is SEHNR and CDR2 is FQNEAQ (reference sequence). CDR3 DNA sequence: TGTGCCAGCAGCTTTCCGGGTGCCTCTGGAAGCACCATATATTTT. Translating it yields CASSFPGASGSTIYF.

This clone has just one count. The V gene is TRBV10-2, the J gene TRBJ2-2, with D unresolved. CDR3 length: 13 amino acids. V was cut by 2 bases and J by 7 bases, with 8 bases left in between. Germline V gives CDR1 WSHSY, CDR2 SAAADI. The CDR3 here is CASSEEDDGELFF. The CDR3 DNA is TGCGCCAGCAGTGAGGAAGACGACGGGGAGCTGTTTTTT.

This chain connects TRBV28 to TRBJ2-3; D ambiguous. Trimming removed 4 bases at V and 2 bases at J, with 16 bases between. In germline, CDR1 is MDHEN, CDR2 SYDVKM. The CDR3 covers 16 residues. CDR3 sequence reads: CASSSLSRTPTDTQYF. In DNA, the CDR3 is TGTGCCAGCAGTTCCCTCTCTAGGACCCCCACAGATACGCAGTATTTT.

This clone was seen once. The rearrangement uses TRBV7-7 and TRBJ2-1; 7 bases align to TRBD2. The CDR3 has 17 amino acids. CDR1 and CDR2 (germline): SSHAT, FNYEAQ (reference sequence). The J segment lost 6 bases and the V segment lost 2 bases, leaving 13 bases of the junction unmatched. CDR3 amino acids: CASSLSPGGMIGNEQFF. The DNA for the CDR3 is TGTGCCAGCAGCTTATCACCGGGGGGTATGATAGGCAATGAGCAGTTCTTC.

The chain uses TRBV5-3 and TRBJ1-1; 7 positions match TRBD1. TRBV5-3 is given ORF status, its function remaining uncertain. The CDR3 has 16 amino acids. The V segment lost 3 bases and the J segment 1 base; nucleotides outside the gene matches: 9. The CDR3 DNA reads as TGTGCCAGAAGCTCCGGACAGGCAATACCGAACACTGAAGCTTTCTTT. Translating it yields CARSSGQAIPNTEAFF.

This chain uses TRBV5-1 with TRBJ1-1, with D possibly being TRBD1 (5 bases). Germline V gene sequence: CDR1 SGHRS, CDR2 YFSETQ. The CDR3 has 15 residues. Trimming shortened V by 4 bases and J by 5 bases, and 18 bases separated the two germline ends. The CDR3, as DNA: TGCGCCAGCAGCACTTCCGGGGCCCGCGGAACTGAAGCTTTCTTT. Residues: CASSTSGARGTEAFF.

This clone was counted once. The V call is TRBV7-9, the J call TRBJ1-6, with 7 positions matching TRBD1. Germline V gene lookup returns CDR1 SEHNR and CDR2 FQNEAQ (reference sequence). Trimming cost V 6 bases and J 4 bases; bases outside gene matches: 6. CDR3 length: 15 residues. CDR3 DNA: TGTGCCAGCAGGCTTACAGGGGATTATAATTCACCCCTCCACTTT. It yields the protein CASRLTGDYNSPLHF.

V usage is TRBV18 and J usage is TRBJ1-1, with a tentative D call TRBD1 (5 bases). The CDR3 runs 15 residues. From germline, CDR1 is KGHSH and CDR2 LQKENI. The V and J ends lost 6 bases and 8 bases respectively, with 22 bases between them. Written as DNA, the CDR3 is TGTGCCAGCTCCCTCACCGACGCCGGGACGGTCGAAGCTTTCTTT. Residues: CASSLTDAGTVEAFF.

The chain is built from TRBV2 and TRBJ2-7, with no clear D. The CDR3 loop spans 13 amino acids. The V end was cut by 7 bases, the J end by 4 bases, with 14 bases between. CDR1 SNHLY and CDR2 FYNNEI come from the germline V gene. As DNA, the CDR3 is TGTGCCAGCAAGGTCGTATCCGCATACGAGCAGTACTTC. It is translated as CASKVVSAYEQYF.

The rearrangement uses TRBV6-2 or TRBV6-3 and TRBJ1-2, with D hard to call. The CDR3 extends over 13 amino acids. The germline V gene encodes CDR1 MNHEY and CDR2 SVGEGT. Trimming left V 2 bases short and J 3 bases short, with 7 bases between. The CDR3 DNA reads TGTGCCAGCAGTTACAGAACCTACTATGGCTACACCTTC. Translation gives CASSYRTYYGYTF.

The J gene is TRBJ1-1, the V gene TRBV6-2 or TRBV6-3, with 9 bases that match TRBD1. V trimming: 5 bases; J trimming: 4 bases; junction bases outside the gene matches: 8. Looked up from germline, CDR1 is MNHEY and CDR2 is SVGEGT. This CDR3 contains 15 residues. The CDR3 nucleotides read TGTGCCAGCAGTACACAGGGGGCAGCAAGCACTGAAGCTTTCTTT. This encodes CASSTQGAASTEAFF.

This clone was found a few times. V and J are TRBV5-4 and TRBJ1-2; TRBD1 agrees at 7 bases. The CDR3 has 14 amino acids. V shed 1 base, J shed 5 bases, and the junction held 5 bases outside the gene matches. Germline loops: CDR1 SGHNT, CDR2 YYREEE (reference sequence). DNA of the CDR3: TGTGCCAGCAGCTTGAGACAGGGAGTTTATGGCTACACCTTC. This codes for CASSLRQGVYGYTF.

V gene TRBV5-5 combines with J gene TRBJ1-3; D remains unclear. The CDR3 totals 14 residues. CDR1 and CDR2 from the germline V gene are SGHKS and YYEKEE (reference sequence). Trimming cost V 0 bases and J 4 bases, with 8 bases left between them. CDR3 region: CASSLDTAGNTIYF. CDR3 sequence (DNA): TGTGCCAGCAGCTTGGATACAGCAGGAAACACCATATATTTT.

V usage is TRBV3-1 (or the pseudogene TRBV3-2) and J usage is TRBJ1-2; TRBD1 aligns across 10 bases. This CDR3 comprises 15 residues. Trimming removed 4 bases from V and 4 bases from J; junction bases left unmatched: 6. The germline V gene has CDR1 LGHDT and CDR2 YNNKEL (reference sequence). CDR3 in amino acids: CASSPRTGGGYGYTF. The CDR3 bases are TGTGCCAGCAGCCCTCGGACAGGGGGTGGCTATGGCTACACCTTC.

The chain carries TRBV28 and TRBJ1-2; TRBD1 agrees at 7 bases. J was trimmed by 8 bases and V by 3 bases; bases with no gene match: 6. The length of the CDR3 is 13 residues. The germline gives CDR1 MDHEN, CDR2 SYDVKM. As DNA, the CDR3 is TGTGCCAGCAGTTTCGAGGGGGCTGGGGGCTACACCTTC. Its translation is CASSFEGAGGYTF.

The chain carries TRBV2 and TRBJ2-2; D may match TRBD1 or TRBD2 (5 bases each). With 7 bases removed from V and 1 base from J, the gap between germline ends came to 10 bases. Germline CDR1 and CDR2: SNHLY and FYNNEI. The CDR3 spans 14 residues. The CDR3, as DNA: TGTGCCAGCACGGGGACGGTGAACACCGGGGAGCTGTTTTTT. It encodes CASTGTVNTGELFF.

This clone showed up just a few times. This chain connects TRBV7-9 to TRBJ2-7; TRBD1 agrees at 9 bases. The trim removed 6 bases at V and 7 bases at J, leaving 10 bases unmatched. CDR1 SEHNR and CDR2 FQNEAQ come from the germline V gene (reference sequence). CDR3 length: 14 residues. DNA for the CDR3: TGTGCCAGCAGTTTACAGGGGGCGAAGGGGGAGCAGTACTTC. It yields the protein CASSLQGAKGEQYF.